The 29 T cell receptor beta chains below come from one sample, sequenced in a study of T cells in Graves' hyperthyroidism and ophthalmopathy. There were TCR beta CDR3 regions amplified from RNA transcripts. HTBI primers were employed in a first-round RT-PCR of the TCR CDR3. MiXCR was run by TCRdb on the multiplex PCR reads, yielding one entry per CDR3 protein. The table includes hundreds of thousands of distinct CDR3 sequences, roughly 13% detected once. Material for sequencing was blood. These receptor sequences come from a woman aged 25-40 years with Graves' hyperthyroidism.

The rearrangement joins TRBV18 to TRBJ1-1, with unresolved D. Trimming cost V 3 bases and J 0 bases, with 11 bases left between them. The germline CDR1 and CDR2 sequences are KGHSH and LQKENI. The CDR3 has 15 residues. CDR3: CASSPTREVNTEAFF. The CDR3 coding sequence is TGTGCCAGCTCACCCACAAGGGAAGTGAACACTGAAGCTTTCTTT.

This clonotype was seen more than once but under ten times. This chain joins TRBV6-1 and TRBJ2-1; TRBD2 agrees at 11 bases. CDR3 length equals 18 residues. CDR1 is MNHNS, CDR2 SASEGT, per germline. V shed 2 bases, J shed 7 bases, and the junction held 13 bases outside the gene matches. CDR3: CASSEFSVTSGNRNEQFF. As DNA, the CDR3 is TGTGCCAGCAGTGAATTTTCCGTGACTAGCGGGAATCGGAATGAGCAGTTCTTC.

About this clonotype: One base away lies a much larger clone, so this may be a sequencing read error. This rearrangement joins TRBV5-6 to TRBJ1-5; D is unclear. The V gene's germline CDR1 is SGHDT and CDR2 YYEEEE. There are 14 residues in the CDR3. Trimming pared 3 bases from V and 7 bases from J, leaving 14 bases between. The CDR3 nucleotides read TGTGCCAGCAGCTCAGGCGGACTTCACCAGCCCCAGCATTTT. This gives the protein CASSSGGLHQPQHF.

The chain employs TRBV5-1 and TRBJ2-4; perhaps TRBD1 as D (6 bases). The V gene lost 1 base and the J gene lost 0 bases, with 14 bases spanning the gap. CDR1 and CDR2 (germline): SGHRS, YFSETQ. The CDR3 is 17 residues long. The CDR3 bases are TGCGCCAGCAGCTTGTCCGCAGGGGTTATAGCCAAAAACATTCAGTACTTC. Translated, it gives CASSLSAGVIAKNIQYF.

The chain combines TRBV28 with TRBJ1-1; no definite D call. V was trimmed by 3 bases and J by 4 bases, leaving 12 bases between them. The CDR3 has 14 amino acids. The germline gives CDR1 MDHEN, CDR2 SYDVKM. The CDR3 nucleotides read TGTGCCAGCAGTTTCCCCCTTCGAGGCACTGAAGCTTTCTTT. This encodes CASSFPLRGTEAFF.

The CDR3 reads CSVGEGTREQYF. CDR3 DNA: TGCAGCGTTGGGGAAGGGACTAGAGAGCAGTACTTC. V and J are TRBV29-1 and TRBJ2-7; 8 positions match TRBD2. The germline gives CDR1 SQVTM, CDR2 ANQGSEA. This CDR3 is 12 amino acids long. J lost 7 bases, V lost 4 bases, and 6 bases had no gene match.

This clonotype occurred many times. The chain is built from TRBV30 and TRBJ1-6; no clear D gene. V lost 0 bases and J 0 bases, leaving 9 bases between the germline ends. Germline assignment: CDR1 GTSNPN and CDR2 SVGIG (reference sequence). CDR3 length equals 16 residues. This CDR3 reads CAWSVSGYSYNSPLHF. CDR3 nucleotide sequence: TGTGCCTGGAGTGTTTCGGGGTACTCCTATAATTCACCCCTCCACTTT.

This clonotype has a count of ten or more. This sequence joins TRBV28 and TRBJ2-2; TRBD2 matches at 7 bases. V shed 3 bases and J 1 base; nucleotides not matched to a gene: 8. This CDR3 comprises 17 residues. In germline, CDR1 is MDHEN, CDR2 SYDVKM. DNA of the CDR3: TGTGCCAGCAGTTTGGATTGGGGGACTAAGAACACCGGGGAGCTGTTTTTT. Protein product: CASSLDWGTKNTGELFF.

This clonotype appeared many times. The V call is TRBV6-1, the J call TRBJ2-3; a weak D match, TRBD2 (6 bases). CDR3 length equals 12 residues. CDR1 is MNHNS, CDR2 SASEGT, per germline. Trimming pared 5 bases from V and 8 bases from J, leaving 11 bases between. CDR3 DNA: TGTGCCAGCAGTCATCCGGAGGGTACGCAGTATTTT. It codes for CASSHPEGTQYF.

This clonotype was seen ten or more times. The DNA for the CDR3 is TGTGCCAGCAGGCCCTCGGGGACTAGCGGGGCCAGCTCCTACAATGAGCAGTTCTTC. It codes for CASRPSGTSGASSYNEQFF. The chain recombines TRBV7-9 with TRBJ2-1; 13 bases are a match to TRBD2. The V segment lost 6 bases and the J segment 0 bases; nucleotides outside the gene matches: 11. Germline-derived CDR1 and CDR2 are SEHNR and FQNEAQ (reference sequence). The CDR3 extends over 19 amino acids.

This clonotype was counted many times. The chain recombines TRBV2 with TRBJ1-6; 7 bases are shared with TRBD1. The J segment lost 10 bases and the V segment lost 7 bases, leaving 7 bases of the junction unmatched. The CDR3 is 13 residues long. The germline V gene has CDR1 SNHLY and CDR2 FYNNEI. The CDR3 DNA reads as TGTGCCAGCAAAGGGACAGCCTCCTCACCCCTCCACTTT. It encodes CASKGTASSPLHF.

The rearrangement joins TRBV27 to TRBJ1-4; 9 bases line up with TRBD1. The CDR3 length is 14 residues. Germline trimming cut 11 bases from V and 7 bases from J; bases unmatched to any gene: 11. From germline, CDR1 is MNHEY and CDR2 SMNVEV (reference sequence). As DNA, the CDR3 is TGTGCCTCCTCAGGGGGGACAGGGAGTGAAAAACTGTTTTTT. This codes for CASSGGTGSEKLFF.

This clonotype was detected ten times or more. The chain has TRBV28 and TRBJ1-4, with TRBD1 matching over 9 bases. The germline V gene has CDR1 MDHEN and CDR2 SYDVKM. This CDR3 spans 15 amino acids. Germline trimming cut 6 bases from V and 7 bases from J; bases unmatched to any gene: 9. The CDR3 bases are TGTGCCAGCAGCGATCCGGGACAGGGAGTTGAAAAACTGTTTTTT. This encodes CASSDPGQGVEKLFF. The variable domain in full, with the rest retrieved from reference TRBV28 and TRBJ1-4, is DVKVTQSSRYLVKRTGEKVFLECVQDMDHENMFWYRQDPGLGLRLIYFSYDVKMKEKGDIPEGYSVSREKKERFSLILESASTNQTSMYLCASSDPGQGVEKLFFGSGTQLSVL.

The chain combines TRBV19 with TRBJ2-3; D is possibly TRBD1 or TRBD2 (6 bases each). There are 15 residues in the CDR3. Germline CDR1 is LNHDA and CDR2 is SQIVND (reference sequence). Trimming removed 0 bases at V and 2 bases at J, with 9 bases between. CDR3 amino acids: CASSIEGGTTDTQYF. The CDR3 DNA reads as TGTGCCAGTAGTATAGAGGGGGGCACCACAGATACGCAGTATTTT.

This chain joins TRBV6-1 and TRBJ2-2, with a tentative D call TRBD1 (6 bases). The V and J ends lost 5 bases and 0 bases respectively, with 16 bases between them. Germline assignment: CDR1 MNHNS and CDR2 SASEGT. The CDR3 is made up of 17 amino acids. This chain's CDR3 is CASSPGHPVPNTGELFF. DNA of the CDR3: TGTGCCAGCAGTCCGGGACACCCGGTTCCGAACACCGGGGAGCTGTTTTTT.

V and J are TRBV3-1 and TRBJ2-3; possible D gene TRBD2, 5 bases. V was clipped by 1 base and J by 5 bases, with 7 bases between them. This CDR3 region has 13 residues. CDR1 and CDR2 (germline): LGHDT, YNNKEL (reference sequence). The CDR3 here is CASSQVAGDTQYF. DNA of the CDR3: TGTGCCAGCAGCCAAGTTGCGGGAGATACGCAGTATTTT.

A few counts support this clonotype. J is TRBJ2-3 and V is TRBV10-3, with D possibly being TRBD1 (6 bases). The CDR3 runs 13 residues. Per germline, CDR1 ENHRY and CDR2 SYGVKD. Between the trimmed V and J ends, which lost 8 bases and 1 base, there was a span of 10 bases. The chain's CDR3 is CAIWAGGTDTQYF. CDR3 DNA: TGTGCCATCTGGGCAGGGGGCACAGATACGCAGTATTTT.

V and J are TRBV14 and TRBJ2-7; 10 bases agree with TRBD2. Germline CDR1 and CDR2: SGHDN and FVKESK. V dropped 1 base and J dropped 3; count of bases not matched to a gene: 6. The length of the CDR3 is 16 residues. CDR3: CASSQGRLAGDYEQYF. The CDR3 coding sequence is TGTGCCAGCAGCCAAGGTCGGCTAGCGGGAGACTACGAGCAGTACTTC.

This clonotype has ten or more counts. V usage is TRBV24-1 and J usage is TRBJ1-1; D is unclear. V was shortened by 4 bases and J by 5 bases, with 10 bases between the two germline ends. The CDR3 is 13 amino acids. The V gene's germline CDR1 is KGHDR and CDR2 SFDVKD. CDR3 region: CATSDYGRTEAFF. As DNA, the CDR3 is TGTGCCACCAGTGACTATGGTCGGACTGAAGCTTTCTTT.

This clonotype was counted at least ten times. The chain uses TRBV11-2 and TRBJ2-5; D unresolved. The germline CDR1 and CDR2 sequences are SGHAT and FQNNGV. The CDR3 contains 13 residues. The V end lost 2 bases, the J end lost 7 bases, and 11 bases lay between the germline ends. The CDR3 sequence: CASSLSSLGTQYF. The CDR3 DNA reads TGTGCCAGCAGCTTAAGCAGCCTGGGGACCCAGTACTTC.

CDR3 DNA: TGTGCCAGCAGTTTTCCGGAAGAGTACGAGCAGTACTTC. Translated, it gives CASSFPEEYEQYF. The rearrangement joins TRBV28 to TRBJ2-7; D uncertain. Trimming removed 3 bases from V and 4 bases from J, with 10 bases in between. Germline CDR1 and CDR2: MDHEN and SYDVKM. The CDR3 is 13 residues long.

The chain is built from TRBV5-1 and TRBJ2-5; a possible D gene is TRBD1 (6 bases). V was pared by 2 bases and J by 1 base, with 9 bases between. From germline, CDR1 is SGHRS and CDR2 YFSETQ. The CDR3 has 14 amino acids. CDR3 DNA sequence: TGCGCCAGCAGCTTTGGACAGCGCCAAGAGACCCAGTACTTC. Amino acids: CASSFGQRQETQYF.

The table lists this clonotype with many counts. The chain recombines TRBV2 with TRBJ2-3; D gene unclear. Trimming pared 7 bases from V and 2 bases from J, leaving 10 bases between. CDR1 is SNHLY and CDR2 is FYNNEI in the germline V gene. This CDR3 region has 13 residues. CDR3 sequence (DNA): TGTGCCAGCATGCGAACGATCACAGATACGCAGTATTTT. Translation gives CASMRTITDTQYF.

This clonotype was counted only a few times. The rearrangement links TRBV7-9 to TRBJ1-1; D gene ambiguous. V shed 0 bases and J shed 0 bases, with 5 bases lying between them. Germline values: CDR1 SEHNR, CDR2 FQNEAQ (reference sequence). The CDR3 is made up of 14 amino acids. The chain's CDR3 is CASSLAVLNTEAFF. CDR3 in DNA: TGTGCCAGCAGCTTAGCTGTGCTGAACACTGAAGCTTTCTTT.

The V and J genes are TRBV20-1 and TRBJ2-7; D might be TRBD2 (7 bases). The V end was cut by 4 bases, the J end by 7 bases, with 14 bases between. The germline gives CDR1 DFQATT, CDR2 SNEGSKA (reference sequence). This CDR3 has 12 residues. CDR3 residues: CSATRGGKEQYF. CDR3 coding DNA: TGCAGTGCTACTAGGGGGGGAAAGGAGCAGTACTTC.

In this sample, this clonotype turned up many times. The rearrangement links TRBV20-1 to TRBJ2-2; the D gene is possibly TRBD2 (6 bases). The germline V gene has CDR1 DFQATT and CDR2 SNEGSKA (reference sequence). The CDR3 totals 14 residues. V gave up 6 bases and J gave up 4 bases, with 15 bases separating them. CDR3 DNA sequence: TGCAGTGCGCTGACTAGTCCCTCCACCGGGGAGCTGTTTTTT. Protein product: CSALTSPSTGELFF.

The chain is built from TRBV20-1 and TRBJ2-1; tentatively, D is TRBD1 or TRBD2 (5 bases each). V was trimmed by 3 bases and J by 5 bases, leaving 14 bases between them. CDR3 length: 14 residues. Germline V gives CDR1 DFQATT, CDR2 SNEGSKA (reference sequence). CDR3 loop: CSARGPTSDNEQFF. The CDR3 nucleotides are TGCAGTGCTAGGGGGCCAACTAGTGACAATGAGCAGTTCTTC.

This clonotype came up a few times. The CDR3 DNA sequence: TGTGCCAGCAGAGTTATGGACCTCTACGAGCAGTACTTC. It is translated as CASRVMDLYEQYF. The chain links TRBV6-1 to TRBJ2-7, with D uncertain. V dropped 6 bases and J dropped 3 bases, with 12 bases sitting between them. The length of the CDR3 is 13 residues. The germline V gene encodes CDR1 MNHNS and CDR2 SASEGT.

This clonotype came up many times. The rearrangement links TRBV11-2 to TRBJ2-2, with D tentatively TRBD2 (6 bases). Germline CDR1 is SGHAT and CDR2 is FQNNGV. This CDR3 contains 15 residues. The germline V and J ends were trimmed by 2 bases and 3 bases, with 10 bases remaining between them. The CDR3 DNA is TGTGCCAGCAGCTTATTCGGGGGATACACCGGGGAGCTGTTTTTT. Its protein product is CASSLFGGYTGELFF.